The 16 T cell receptor beta chains given below trace back to one sample, sequenced in a study of shared T cell receptors in the human thymus. This table comes from immunoSEQ multiplex PCR, and its TCRdb copy is limited to in-frame clones, with some not included. The data contain roughly 550,000 clones, around 82% of them singletons. These sequences were also reported in another study, on human thymus T cells.

Sample: thymocytes. The receptors shown here come from a boy less than two years old with a congenital heart defect.

This clone appeared a few times. The chain is built from TRBV5-4 and TRBJ2-7; 8 bases agree with TRBD2. CDR1 is SGHNT, CDR2 YYREEE, per germline (reference sequence). V lost 4 bases and J lost 2; bases outside the gene matches: 8. This CDR3 is 15 amino acids long. The CDR3 sequence: CASSHPGTRAYEQYF. The CDR3 DNA is TGTGCCAGCAGCCATCCCGGGACTAGGGCCTACGAGCAGTACTTC.

The chain carries TRBV29-1 and TRBJ2-5, with 11 bases lining up with TRBD1. The J call could be wrong; TRBJ2-7 is a better fit for the DNA end. The V gene's germline CDR1 is SQVTM and CDR2 ANQGSEA. The CDR3 extends over 15 amino acids. The CDR3 DNA is TGCAGCGTCCCCCGGACGGACAGGGGGCAATACGAGCAGTACTTC. Residues: CSVPRTDRGQYEQYF.

This chain uses TRBV28 with TRBJ2-1, with 10 bases matching TRBD2. V gave up 3 bases and J gave up 8 bases; unmatched junction bases: 7. Germline-derived CDR1 and CDR2 are MDHEN and SYDVKM. The CDR3 extends over 15 amino acids. CDR3 protein: CASSFRGLASHEQFF. As DNA, the CDR3 is TGTGCCAGCAGTTTTCGGGGACTAGCGAGCCATGAGCAGTTCTTC.

This chain joins TRBV27 and TRBJ2-3; TRBD2 is a possible D gene (5 bases). Germline V gives CDR1 MNHEY, CDR2 SMNVEV (reference sequence). The CDR3 runs 13 residues. Between the trimmed V and J ends, which lost 7 bases and 2 bases, there was a span of 10 bases. In DNA form, the CDR3 reads TGTGCCAGCACCGGACTGTTCACAGATACGCAGTATTTT. It specifies CASTGLFTDTQYF.

In this sample, this clone turned up once. The chain combines TRBV4-1 with TRBJ2-3; 9 nucleotides match TRBD2. Germline V lookup: CDR1 MGHRA, CDR2 YSYEKL. The CDR3 is 17 residues long. The ends lost 0 bases at V and 7 bases at J; junction bases unmatched: 11. The DNA for the CDR3 is TGCGCCAGCAGCCAAGATAGAGGTCTAGCGGGAAGGTATACGCAGTATTTT. Protein product: CASSQDRGLAGRYTQYF.

V usage is TRBV19 and J usage is TRBJ2-7; no firm D call. Looked up from germline, CDR1 is LNHDA and CDR2 is SQIVND (reference sequence). The V end lost 8 bases, the J end lost 2 bases, and 10 bases lay between the germline ends. The length of the CDR3 is 12 residues. The CDR3 here is CASGGQTYEQYF. Here the CDR3 DNA reads TGTGCCAGTGGCGGCCAGACCTACGAGCAGTACTTC.

The rearrangement links TRBV12-2 to TRBJ2-3; the table's D gene call, TRBD2, was not cross checked with the DNA. TRBV12-2 is termed a pseudogene. The CDR3 covers 20 residues. CDR3 residues: CASRRRGPGLAGGRADTQYF. Written as DNA, the CDR3 is TGTGCAAGTCGCCGAAGAGGTCCGGGACTAGCGGGAGGGCGGGCAGATACGCAGTATTTT.

The V call is TRBV4-1, the J call TRBJ2-2; D is uncertain. Per the germline V gene, CDR1 is MGHRA and CDR2 is YSYEKL. The V end was cut by 1 base, the J end by 5 bases, with 14 bases between. The CDR3 consists of 16 residues. The CDR3 nucleotides read TGCGCCAGCAGCCAAGCCTGGGCCCTTGAAACCGGGGAGCTGTTTTTT. It is translated as CASSQAWALETGELFF.

The chain has TRBV4-3 and TRBJ1-1, with 7 bases identical to TRBD1. This CDR3 is built from 16 residues. Germline V gene lookup returns CDR1 LGHNA and CDR2 YSLEER. Trimming cost V 0 bases and J 1 base; bases outside gene matches: 5. The CDR3 DNA sequence: TGCGCCAGCAGCCAAGAGGAGGGGGCGAGGAACACTGAAGCTTTCTTT. The encoded protein is CASSQEEGARNTEAFF.

V and J are TRBV19 and TRBJ2-1; TRBD2 matches at 12 bases. CDR1 is LNHDA, CDR2 SQIVND, per germline (reference sequence). This CDR3 region has 13 residues. Trimming removed 5 bases from V and 14 bases from J; junction bases left unmatched: 7. CDR3 DNA: TGTGCCAGTAGTTTTCTAGCGGGAGGGCCAGAGTTCTTC. Protein: CASSFLAGGPEFF.

The genes are TRBV9 and TRBJ2-1; 9 bases match TRBD2. The CDR3 length is 17 residues. V shed 0 bases, J shed 2 bases, and the junction held 6 bases outside the gene matches. Germline CDR1 and CDR2: SGDLS and YYNGEE. CDR3 protein: CASSVGGREGPYNEQFF. Written as DNA, the CDR3 is TGTGCCAGCAGCGTAGGTGGGCGGGAGGGCCCCTACAATGAGCAGTTCTTC.

This chain links TRBV9 with TRBJ2-3; 8 positions match TRBD2. J was trimmed by 6 bases and V by 7 bases; bases with no gene match: 7. This CDR3 has 13 residues. Germline V gives CDR1 SGDLS, CDR2 YYNGEE. In nucleotides, the CDR3 is TGTGCCAGCCGAAGTGGCGGGAGGGATACGCAGTATTTT. This translates into CASRSGGRDTQYF.

The V and J genes are TRBV11-3 and TRBJ2-1, with TRBD1 matching over 9 bases. The V segment lost 0 bases and the J segment 7 bases; nucleotides outside the gene matches: 10. In germline, CDR1 is SGHNT, CDR2 YENEEA. The CDR3 has 17 residues. The CDR3, as DNA: TGTGCCAGCAGCTTAGAGGGACAGGGAGGAGGTAATAATGAGCAGTTCTTC. Its translation: CASSLEGQGGGNNEQFF.

V is TRBV2 and J is TRBJ1-5; 8 nucleotides agree with TRBD1. Unmatched junction bases numbered 6, after V lost 4 bases and J lost 1 base. This CDR3 has 16 residues. CDR1 and CDR2 from the germline V gene are SNHLY and FYNNEI. CDR3 DNA sequence: TGTGCCAGCAGTGGGTGGACAGGGATGAGCAATCAGCCCCAGCATTTT. Translated: CASSGWTGMSNQPQHF.

J is TRBJ2-7 and V is TRBV5-4; 7 bases fit TRBD1. The CDR3 has 14 residues. From germline, CDR1 is SGHNT and CDR2 YYREEE (reference sequence). V was clipped by 10 bases and J by 6 bases; unmatched bases: 16. This CDR3 is CAGAVGTVESEQYF. In DNA form, the CDR3 reads TGTGCCGGAGCAGTGGGGACAGTGGAATCCGAGCAGTACTTC.

V usage is TRBV5-1 and J usage is TRBJ1-1; 10 nucleotides agree with TRBD1. Germline V gene data show CDR1 as SGHRS and CDR2 as YFSETQ. This CDR3 has 16 residues. Germline trimming cut 2 bases from V and 2 bases from J; bases unmatched to any gene: 6. CDR3 in amino acids: CASSFRDRGTNTEAFF. The CDR3 coding sequence is TGCGCCAGCAGCTTCCGGGACAGGGGTACTAACACTGAAGCTTTCTTT.